The clone carrying this TCR beta chain has a count of ten or more. This sample was taken from a study of blood T cells in healthy people across ages. The V end lost 0 bases, the J end lost 10 bases, and 11 bases lay between the germline ends. Germline loops: CDR1 SGHRS, CDR2 YFSETQ. The CDR3 is 13 residues long. It was with a sample-barcoded 5' primer and a J-beta primer mix that a second PCR of about 7 to 12 cycles was run. In TCRdb, the 5' RACE reads were re-called with MiXCR into one record per CDR3 protein. The sample includes over 500,000 distinct CDR3 sequences, over 40% seen only once; the top ten take 13%. Approximately 9.6 milliliters of peripheral blood were drawn from each donor into EDTA-treated tubes.

This chain joins TRBV5-1 and TRBJ2-1; D is possibly TRBD2 (6 bases). What was sequenced was blood. This clonotype was sampled from a woman of 80 years or more in good health. The CDR3 region has the DNA TGCGCCAGCAGCTTGGCCGTGCTAGCGGAGCAGTTCTTC. Translation: CASSLAVLAEQFF. Looking up the rest from reference TRBV5-1 and TRBJ2-1 gives the full variable domain: KAGVTQTPRYLIKTRGQQVTLSCSPISGHRSVSWYQQTPGQGLQFLFEYFSETQRNKGNFPGRFSGRQFSNSRSEMNVSTLELGDSALYLCASSLAVLAEQFFGPGTRLTVL.